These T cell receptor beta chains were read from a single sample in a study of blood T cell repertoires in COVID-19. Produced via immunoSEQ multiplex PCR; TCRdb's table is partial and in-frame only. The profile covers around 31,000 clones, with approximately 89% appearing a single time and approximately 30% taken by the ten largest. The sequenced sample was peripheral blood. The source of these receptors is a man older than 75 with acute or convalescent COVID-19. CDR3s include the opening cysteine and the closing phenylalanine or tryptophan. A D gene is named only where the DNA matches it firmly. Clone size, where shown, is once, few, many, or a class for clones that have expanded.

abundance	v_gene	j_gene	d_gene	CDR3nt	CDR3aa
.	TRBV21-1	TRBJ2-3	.	TGTGCCAGCATGACTAGCGGAAGCACAGATACGCAGTATTTT	CASMTSGSTDTQYF
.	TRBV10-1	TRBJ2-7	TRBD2	TGCGCCAGCAGCCTTCTAGCGGGAGGACTGGGGGAGCAGTACTTC	CASSLLAGGLGEQYF
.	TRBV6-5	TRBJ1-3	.	TGTGCCAGCAGTTACACCCAGGCGGGGGCTGGAAACACCATATATTTT	CASSYTQAGAGNTIYF
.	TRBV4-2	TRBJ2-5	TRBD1	TGTGCCAGCAGCCGCCTACAGGGGGCCCAAGAGACCCAGTACTTC	CASSRLQGAQETQYF
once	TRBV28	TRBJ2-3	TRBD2	TGTGCCAGCAGTGTAGCGGGATCGGATACGCAGTATTTT	CASSVAGSDTQYF
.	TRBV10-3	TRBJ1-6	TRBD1	TGTGCCATCAGTGGGACAGGGAGTAATTCACCCCTCCACTTT	CAISGTGSNSPLHF
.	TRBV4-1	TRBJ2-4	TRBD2	TGCGCCAGCAGCCAAGCTAGCGGGAGTATTTACATTCAGTACTTC	CASSQASGSIYIQYF
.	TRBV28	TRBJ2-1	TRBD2	TGTGCCAGCAGCCTATTCGGGACTAGCGGGAGAGGGGGTTACAATGAGCAGTTCTTC	CASSLFGTSGRGGYNEQFF
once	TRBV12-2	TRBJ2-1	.	TGTGCAAGTCGCCACAGGGGGAATGAGCAGTTCTTC	CASRHRGNEQFF
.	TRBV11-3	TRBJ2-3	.	TGTGCCAGCAGCTCTAGCGTTCTAAGGGTAGATACGCAGTATTTT	CASSSSVLRVDTQYF
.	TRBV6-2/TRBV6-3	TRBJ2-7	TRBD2	TGTGCCAGCAGTCTCATAGCGGGAATAAGCTCCTACGAGCAGTACTTC	CASSLIAGISSYEQYF
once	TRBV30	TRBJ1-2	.	TGTGCCTGGAGTTGGCAGGTCTATGGCTACACCTTC	CAWSWQVYGYTF
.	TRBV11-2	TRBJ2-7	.	TGTGCCAGCAGCTCTAGTGGTTACGAGCAGTACTTC	CASSSSGYEQYF
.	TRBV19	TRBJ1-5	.	TGTGCCAGTAGTATAGACAGGGGCGCAAGCCAGCCCCAGCATTTT	CASSIDRGASQPQHF
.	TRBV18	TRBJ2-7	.	TGTGCCAGCTCACCAGGGAGCTCCTACGAGCAGTACTTC	CASSPGSSYEQYF
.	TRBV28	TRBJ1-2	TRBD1	TGTGCCAGCAAGCGGGGACAGGTGAGAGGCTACACCTTC	CASKRGQVRGYTF
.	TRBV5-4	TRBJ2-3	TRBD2	TGTGCCAGCAGCTTTAGTTCCAGCGGGAGGTTCCCAGATACGCAGTATTTT	CASSFSSSGRFPDTQYF
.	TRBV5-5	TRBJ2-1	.	TGTGCCAGCAGCGCGGATGGGGGGTCCTACAATGAGCAGTTCTTC	CASSADGGSYNEQFF
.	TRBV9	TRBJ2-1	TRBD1	TGTGCCAGCAGCCCCCGGGTTTTGGGACAGGAGCAGTTCTTC	CASSPRVLGQEQFF
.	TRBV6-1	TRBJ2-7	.	TGTGCCAGCAGCCCCCCGGGGACCTACGAGCAGTACTTC	CASSPPGTYEQYF
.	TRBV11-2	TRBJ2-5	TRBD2	TGTGCCAGCAGCCCCTGGACTAGCGCAATGCAAGAGACCCAGTACTTC	CASSPWTSAMQETQYF
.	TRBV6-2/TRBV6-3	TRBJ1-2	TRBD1	TGTGCCAGCAGTAGGACAGGGACCTATGGCTACACCTTC	CASSRTGTYGYTF
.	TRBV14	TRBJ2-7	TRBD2	TGTGCCAGCAGCATAAGCGGGAGGGGTTCCTACGAGCAGTACTTC	CASSISGRGSYEQYF
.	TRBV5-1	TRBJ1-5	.	TGCGCCAGCAGCCTGGACGGTAGCAATCAGCCCCAGCATTTT	CASSLDGSNQPQHF
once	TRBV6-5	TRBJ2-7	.	TGTGCCAGCAGTTTACTGGAGACAGGTCGGAACGAGCAGTACTTC	CASSLLETGRNEQYF
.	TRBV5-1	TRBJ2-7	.	TGCGCCAGCAGCCCCGGACTGGGAAGCGGGTTGAGCGACGAGCAGTACTTC	CASSPGLGSGLSDEQYF
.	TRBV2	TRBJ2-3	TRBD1	TGTGCCAGCAGTGCCCGCTGGGACAGGGTTTTGACAGATACGCAGTATTTT	CASSARWDRVLTDTQYF
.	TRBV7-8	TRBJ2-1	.	TGTGCCAGCAGCTTAGCGAACTACGACAATGAGCAGTTCTTC	CASSLANYDNEQFF
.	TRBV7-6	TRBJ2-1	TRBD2	TGTGCCAGCAGCTTAGCCGGACTAGCCGGATTGAATGAGCAGTTCTTC	CASSLAGLAGLNEQFF
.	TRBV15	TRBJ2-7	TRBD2	TGTGCCACCAGCAGAGAGACTAGCGGGAGTCTCAACGAGCAGTACTTC	CATSRETSGSLNEQYF
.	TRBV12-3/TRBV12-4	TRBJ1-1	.	TGTGCCAGCAGTTCACTTCCGACAGCTGAAGCTTTCTTT	CASSSLPTAEAFF
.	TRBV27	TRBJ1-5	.	TGTGCCAGCAGTCTGACAGGACTGGATCAGCCCCAGCATTTT	CASSLTGLDQPQHF
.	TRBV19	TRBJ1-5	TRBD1	TGTGCCAGTAGTATTGACAGGGAGGTGAATCAGCCCCAGCATTTT	CASSIDREVNQPQHF
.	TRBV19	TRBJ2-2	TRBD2	TGTGCCAGTAAACGGGCGGGAGAGGCCACCGGGGAGCTGTTTTTT	CASKRAGEATGELFF
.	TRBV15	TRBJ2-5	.	TGTGCCACCAGCAGAGATCAGTGGGCAACCCACGGGAAGACCCAGTACTTC	CATSRDQWATHGKTQYF